The 17 T cell receptor beta chains presented below share a single source sample, sequenced in a study of cytomegalovirus exposure and HLA in healthy donors. The primer mix had 60 Vbeta and 13 Jbeta primers. Repertoires were generated with immunoSEQ multiplex PCR, while TCRdb's copy carries only in-frame clones and drops some. The repertoire holds some 150,000 clones, 60% to 80% seen once, with 0.95% to 1.4% in the top ten. The material sequenced was PBMCs. The receptors here all came from a male donor in good health and CMV-seronegative.

The chain employs TRBV18 and TRBJ2-5; D gene unclear. The CDR3 consists of 14 residues. Trimming took off 0 bases at V and 4 bases at J, with 9 bases between the two ends. Germline assignment: CDR1 KGHSH and CDR2 LQKENI. CDR3 sequence (DNA): TGTGCCAGCTCACCACCGTATTCTTCAGAGACCCAGTACTTC. This sequence encodes CASSPPYSSETQYF.

This chain uses TRBV16 with TRBJ2-5; 10 nucleotides agree with TRBD2. The germline V gene has CDR1 KGHSY and CDR2 FQNENV. After removal of 5 bases from V and 2 bases from J, the junction contained 5 bases not matched to a gene. There are 15 residues in the CDR3. CDR3 amino acids: CASSYTTSGQETQYF. The DNA for the CDR3 is TGTGCCAGCAGCTACACGACTAGCGGGCAAGAGACCCAGTACTTC.

V is TRBV6-4 and J is TRBJ2-1, with TRBD2 as a possible D gene (5 bases). Per germline, CDR1 MRHNA and CDR2 SNTAGT. The V end was cut by 6 bases, the J end by 8 bases, with 14 bases between. This CDR3 is 13 amino acids long. The DNA for the CDR3 is TGTGCCAGCAGCCGGGAATTCGGCGATGAGCAGTTCTTC. This translates into CASSREFGDEQFF.

This chain connects TRBV11-3 to TRBJ1-6; D not certain. CDR3 length equals 12 residues. Trimming removed 6 bases from V and 9 bases from J, with 9 bases in between. CDR1 is SGHNT, CDR2 YENEEA, per germline. The CDR3, as DNA: TGTGCCAGCAGTCCCTCCCGTTCACCCCTCCACTTT. Protein: CASSPSRSPLHF.

The chain uses TRBV10-3 and TRBJ2-3, with 7 bases lining up with TRBD2. This CDR3 is 11 amino acids long. V trimming: 10 bases; J trimming: 3 bases; junction bases outside the gene matches: 1. Germline V gene lookup returns CDR1 ENHRY and CDR2 SYGVKD. The DNA for the CDR3 is TGTGCCACCGGGGGGACAGATACGCAGTATTTT. It is translated as CATGGTDTQYF.

J is TRBJ2-3 and V is TRBV9; D perhaps matches TRBD1 (5 bases). The CDR3 runs to 16 residues. Trimming took off 0 bases at V and 1 base at J, with 12 bases between the two ends. In germline, CDR1 is SGDLS, CDR2 YYNGEE. The CDR3 loop reads CASSVAGRGGTDTQYF. CDR3 coding DNA: TGTGCCAGCAGCGTAGCAGGAAGGGGTGGCACAGATACGCAGTATTTT.

J is TRBJ1-1 and V is TRBV27; 9 bases align to TRBD1. The germline CDR1 and CDR2 sequences are MNHEY and SMNVEV (reference sequence). V shed 6 bases and J 4 bases; nucleotides not matched to a gene: 6. The CDR3 length is 14 residues. In nucleotides, the CDR3 is TGTGCCAGCAGCTCCCCGACAGGGGGCACTGAAGCTTTCTTT. Translated: CASSSPTGGTEAFF.

This chain uses TRBV2 with TRBJ2-3; 9 bases fit TRBD2. V lost 5 bases, J lost 1 base, and 4 bases stayed unmatched. CDR1 SNHLY and CDR2 FYNNEI come from the germline V gene. The CDR3 length is 15 residues. CDR3: CASSFKRGGTDTQYF. The CDR3, as DNA: TGTGCCAGCAGTTTTAAGCGGGGGGGCACAGATACGCAGTATTTT.

This chain links TRBV6-1 with TRBJ2-7; 7 positions agree with TRBD1. This CDR3 region has 18 residues. J gave up 4 bases and V 4 bases, and 19 bases lay outside the gene matches. Germline CDR1 MNHNS, CDR2 SASEGT. This CDR3 is CASSVNLLQGMLHYEQYF. CDR3 DNA sequence: TGTGCCAGCAGTGTCAATTTGTTACAGGGGATGCTTCATTACGAGCAGTACTTC.

The chain links TRBV11-1 to TRBJ2-3; maybe TRBD2 (6 bases). The V end was cut by 4 bases, the J end by 4 bases, with 12 bases between. The germline gives CDR1 SGHAT, CDR2 FQDESV (reference sequence). The CDR3 length is 14 residues. The CDR3 sequence is CASSSRLDSDTQYF. The CDR3 nucleotides read TGTGCCAGCAGCTCAAGACTAGATTCAGATACGCAGTATTTT.

V gene TRBV19 combines with J gene TRBJ1-2, with 7 positions matching TRBD1. V was clipped by 5 bases and J by 5 bases; unmatched bases: 8. Germline V gene lookup returns CDR1 LNHDA and CDR2 SQIVND (reference sequence). The CDR3 runs 14 residues. CDR3 in DNA: TGTGCCAGTAGTGATCGACAGGGAACTTATGGCTACACCTTC. Its translation is CASSDRQGTYGYTF.

V gene TRBV5-1 combines with J gene TRBJ2-2; TRBD2 might be the D (5 bases). CDR1 and CDR2 from the germline V gene are SGHRS and YFSETQ. The CDR3 is 15 residues long. Trimming stripped 1 base from V and 0 bases from J, with 7 bases between. The CDR3 nucleotides are TGCGCCAGCAGCTTGCGGGATTCGAACACCGGGGAGCTGTTTTTT. The encoded protein is CASSLRDSNTGELFF. The full variable domain, with the rest looked up from reference TRBV5-1 and TRBJ2-2, is KAGVTQTPRYLIKTRGQQVTLSCSPISGHRSVSWYQQTPGQGLQFLFEYFSETQRNKGNFPGRFSGRQFSNSRSEMNVSTLELGDSALYLCASSLRDSNTGELFFGEGSRLTVL.

Only a few counts were recorded for this clone. The V and J genes are TRBV5-4 and TRBJ2-6; weak D call: TRBD2 (5 bases). Germline CDR1 SGHNT, CDR2 YYREEE (reference sequence). Trimming removed 5 bases at V and 2 bases at J, with 11 bases between. The CDR3 covers 15 residues. The CDR3 spells CASREGATGANVLTF. The CDR3 region has the DNA TGTGCCAGCAGAGAGGGAGCCACTGGGGCCAACGTCCTGACTTTC.

The genes are TRBV2 and TRBJ2-3; 9 bases agree with TRBD1. V trimming: 8 bases; J trimming: 5 bases; junction bases outside the gene matches: 11. CDR1 is SNHLY and CDR2 is FYNNEI in the germline V gene. The CDR3 covers 15 residues. Here the CDR3 DNA reads TGTGCCAGCCCCCTCCCGGACAGGGGAAAAGATACGCAGTATTTT. Its translation: CASPLPDRGKDTQYF. The complete variable domain, with remaining parts taken from reference TRBV2 and TRBJ2-3, reads EPEVTQTPSHQVTQMGQEVILRCVPISNHLYFYWYRQILGQKVEFLVSFYNNEISEKSEIFDDQFSVERPDGSNFTLKIRSTKLEDSAMYFCASPLPDRGKDTQYFGPGTRLTVL.

The chain links TRBV7-9 to TRBJ1-1; D perhaps matches TRBD1 (6 bases). CDR3 length: 15 residues. Germline CDR1 is SEHNR and CDR2 is FQNEAQ (reference sequence). Trimming took 5 bases from V and 1 from J, leaving 14 bases between them. The CDR3 DNA follows: TGTGCCAGCAGCCGCAGGGACAAGGGGAACACTGAAGCTTTCTTT. Amino acids: CASSRRDKGNTEAFF.

The chain carries TRBV15 and TRBJ2-1, with 11 nucleotides matching TRBD2. This CDR3 is 17 amino acids long. Germline-derived CDR1 and CDR2 are LNHNV and YYDKDF (reference sequence). J lost 10 bases, V lost 0 bases, and 11 bases had no gene match. CDR3 nucleotide sequence: TGTGCCACCAGCAGAGATCGAGCTAGCGGGGGGATGGGGGAGCAGTTCTTC. This gives the protein CATSRDRASGGMGEQFF.

In its sample, this clone was seen once. In the same sample, other DNA sequences code for this CDR3. The CDR3 region is CASSLTSGGGETQYF. DNA for the CDR3: TGTGCCAGCAGCTTAACTAGCGGGGGAGGGGAGACCCAGTACTTC. J is TRBJ2-5 and V is TRBV7-2; TRBD2 matches 11 bases. CDR3 size: 15 residues. Germline lookup yields CDR1 SGHTA and CDR2 FQGNSA. The ends lost 2 bases at V and 5 bases at J; junction bases unmatched: 4.